This T cell receptor (beta chain) stems from a study of CD8 T cells in Susac syndrome. Study summary: The sequenced Susac syndrome patients comprised roughly 6 with active disease and eight in remission. Study-level results: In Susac syndrome, the CD4+ T cell repertoires did not show clonal expansion.

Deletions cut 0 bases from V and 2 bases from J, with 11 bases between. Germline lookup yields CDR1 SGHNT and CDR2 YYREEE (reference sequence). This CDR3 spans 15 amino acids. Random hexamers were used to reverse transcribe the RNA input (0.5 to 1 ug). The method of amplification for TCR beta CDR3 was immunoSEQ multiplex PCR, covering 54 Vbeta and 13 Jbeta. TCRdb recomputed calls from the immunoSEQ multiplex PCR reads with MiXCR, one row per CDR3 protein. The sample yields hundreds of thousands of distinct CDR3 sequences, about 94% seen once. This clonotype has a handful of counts. Its matching antigen is unknown.

The receptor comes from a human donor with Susac syndrome. The sequencing sample was made of CD4+ T cells from PBMCs. The chain uses TRBV5-4 and TRBJ2-5; D may be TRBD1 (6 bases). The CDR3 loop reads CASSLGGQVQETQYF. The DNA for the CDR3 is TGTGCCAGCAGCTTGGGGGGGCAGGTTCAAGAGACCCAGTACTTC.